These 21 T cell receptor beta chains were all obtained from the same sample, sequenced in a study of T cell changes during pregnancy in multiple sclerosis. Here immunoSEQ multiplex PCR was the method, and the copy in TCRdb shows in-frame clones only, minus some. The sample includes approximately 58,000 clones, roughly 90% of them seen just once. This sample comprised CD4+ T cells from peripheral blood mononuclear cells, obtained after pregnancy. The receptors were gathered from a female donor in good health, enrolled as a control in a pregnancy study.

V is TRBV9 and J is TRBJ2-7; 8 bases agree with TRBD1. The CDR3 spans 15 residues. CDR1 and CDR2 (germline): SGDLS, YYNGEE. V dropped 1 base and J dropped 5; count of bases not matched to a gene: 8. Here the CDR3 DNA reads TGTGCCAGCAGCGTATATCGGGACAGGCCCCACGAGCAGTACTTC. This codes for CASSVYRDRPHEQYF. The entire variable domain, with the rest obtained from reference TRBV9 and TRBJ2-7, is as follows: DSGVTQTPKHLITATGQRVTLRCSPRSGDLSVYWYQQSLDQGLQFLIQYYNGEERAKGNILERFSAQQFPDLHSELNLSSLELGDSALYFCASSVYRDRPHEQYFGPGTRLTVT.

The rearrangement links TRBV7-8 to TRBJ2-2; D is unresolved. Trimming cost V 2 bases and J 1 base, with 5 bases left between them. There are 14 residues in the CDR3. Germline CDR1 reads SGHVS; CDR2 reads FQNEAQ. The chain's CDR3 is CASSLQQNTGELFF. The CDR3 nucleotides read TGTGCCAGCAGCTTACAACAGAACACCGGGGAGCTGTTTTTT.

The chain recombines TRBV5-1 with TRBJ2-1; 7 bases map to TRBD1. The J segment lost 7 bases and the V segment lost 1 base, leaving 8 bases of the junction unmatched. CDR3 length: 15 amino acids. In germline, CDR1 is SGHRS, CDR2 YFSETQ. CDR3 DNA: TGCGCCAGCAGCTTGCGATTGACAGGGATAAATGAGCAGTTCTTC. Protein: CASSLRLTGINEQFF.

This clone was found once. The chain has TRBV5-8 and TRBJ2-3; maybe TRBD1 (6 bases). Trimming took off 4 bases at V and 1 base at J, with 16 bases between the two ends. CDR3 length equals 16 residues. CDR1 SGHTS and CDR2 YDEGEE come from the germline V gene. This chain's CDR3 is CASSRGHGAGTDTQYF. CDR3 nucleotide sequence: TGTGCCAGCAGCAGGGGACATGGGGCCGGCACAGATACGCAGTATTTT.

The chain carries TRBV6-1 and TRBJ1-1, with 8 bases aligning to TRBD1. The J segment lost 6 bases and the V segment lost 4 bases, leaving 10 bases of the junction unmatched. Germline V gene data show CDR1 as MNHNS and CDR2 as SASEGT. This CDR3 is built from 15 residues. The CDR3 DNA reads TGTGCCAGCAGTGGGAGGGGCAGGGGGCTTCCTGAAGCTTTCTTT. Translated: CASSGRGRGLPEAFF.

The chain uses TRBV11-2 and TRBJ1-5, with 7 positions matching TRBD1. This CDR3 is 15 amino acids long. Germline V lookup: CDR1 SGHAT, CDR2 FQNNGV. Unmatched junction bases numbered 7, after V lost 1 base and J lost 7 bases. The CDR3 sequence: CASSLGGGRRQPQHF. In DNA form, the CDR3 reads TGTGCCAGCAGCTTAGGAGGGGGCCGCAGGCAGCCCCAGCATTTT.

This rearrangement joins TRBV7-3 to TRBJ2-1; TRBD2 is a possible D gene (5 bases). V was trimmed by 1 base and J by 7 bases, leaving 14 bases between them. Germline CDR1 reads SGHTA; CDR2 reads FQGTGA. The CDR3 contains 15 residues. CDR3 sequence reads: CASSLRETPGNEQFF. CDR3 bases: TGTGCCAGCAGCTTAAGGGAGACACCTGGAAATGAGCAGTTCTTC.

The chain is built from TRBV4-2 and TRBJ2-7; D is perhaps TRBD2 (7 bases). Trimming cost V 0 bases and J 3 bases, with 12 bases left between them. The CDR3 runs to 15 residues. Germline values: CDR1 LGHNA, CDR2 YNFKEQ. The CDR3 nucleotides are TGTGCCAGCAGCCAAGAGTGGGGGGGCGGCTACGAGCAGTACTTC. Protein product: CASSQEWGGGYEQYF.

This chain joins TRBV5-1 and TRBJ2-4, with TRBD2 matching 8 bases. V lost 4 bases and J lost 6; bases outside the gene matches: 6. Germline CDR1 and CDR2: SGHRS and YFSETQ. The CDR3 length is 14 residues. CDR3 protein: CASSPRAGANIQYF. The CDR3 nucleotides read TGCGCCAGCAGCCCTCGAGCGGGGGCAAACATTCAGTACTTC.

The chain links TRBV6-6 to TRBJ1-6, with D unclear. CDR1 is MNHNY and CDR2 is SVGAGI in the germline V gene (reference sequence). Trimming cost V 2 bases and J 1 base, with 6 bases left between them. CDR3 length: 15 amino acids. The CDR3: CASSYAGSYNSPLHF. In DNA form, the CDR3 reads TGTGCCAGCAGTTACGCGGGGTCCTATAATTCACCCCTCCACTTT.

The V call is TRBV7-9, the J call TRBJ1-4; D may be TRBD1 (5 bases). The CDR3 length is 18 residues. Germline CDR1 reads SEHNR; CDR2 reads FQNEAQ (reference sequence). V lost 1 base to trimming and J lost 6 bases, with 21 bases between them. Written as DNA, the CDR3 is TGTGCCAGCAGCTTAGTCGGATGGGGCAATGGGGGGGATGAAAAACTGTTTTTT. Protein sequence: CASSLVGWGNGGDEKLFF.

J is TRBJ1-2 and V is TRBV4-3; D might be TRBD1 (5 bases). Germline CDR1 is LGHNA and CDR2 is YSLEER. V dropped 0 bases and J dropped 4 bases, with 18 bases sitting between them. CDR3 length: 17 amino acids. CDR3: CASSQDNAGYFSYGYTF. CDR3 nucleotides: TGCGCCAGCAGCCAAGATAACGCAGGGTATTTTAGCTATGGCTACACCTTC.

The V gene is TRBV4-2, the J gene TRBJ1-2, with 9 bases lining up with TRBD1. This CDR3 is 17 amino acids long. The germline V gene has CDR1 LGHNA and CDR2 YNFKEQ. V lost 2 bases and J lost 4; bases outside the gene matches: 11. CDR3 sequence reads: CASSQKWGGDRAYGYTF. The CDR3 bases are TGTGCCAGCAGCCAAAAATGGGGGGGGGACAGGGCCTATGGCTACACCTTC.

The CDR3 loop is CASSLEGRASEQYF. The CDR3 nucleotides read TGTGCCAGCAGTTTAGAGGGCAGAGCGTCTGAGCAGTACTTC. V gene TRBV27 combines with J gene TRBJ2-7, with a possible D match to TRBD2 (5 bases). CDR1 and CDR2 (germline): MNHEY, SMNVEV (reference sequence). V dropped 2 bases and J dropped 7 bases, with 15 bases sitting between them. The CDR3 consists of 14 residues.

The chain carries TRBV5-4 and TRBJ2-7; 9 bases are a match to TRBD1. The V segment lost 2 bases and the J segment 3 bases; nucleotides outside the gene matches: 3. Germline V gives CDR1 SGHNT, CDR2 YYREEE (reference sequence). The CDR3 loop spans 14 amino acids. CDR3 sequence: CASSFMTGGYEQYF. In DNA form, the CDR3 reads TGTGCCAGCAGCTTCATGACAGGGGGCTACGAGCAGTACTTC. Based on the CDR3 plus reference TRBV5-4 and TRBJ2-7, the full variable domain is ETGVTQSPTHLIKTRGQQVTLRCSSQSGHNTVSWYQQALGQGPQFIFQYYREEENGRGNFPPRFSGLQFPNYSSELNVNALELDDSALYLCASSFMTGGYEQYFGPGTRLTVT.

The chain is built from TRBV4-1 and TRBJ1-3; no clear D. Germline CDR1 and CDR2: MGHRA and YSYEKL. Trimming cost V 1 base and J 0 bases, with 10 bases left between them. The CDR3 totals 16 residues. The CDR3 DNA is TGCGCCAGCAGCCAAGTAGTGAGGATCTCTGGAAACACCATATATTTT. The encoded protein is CASSQVVRISGNTIYF.

A few counts support this clone. This chain joins TRBV21-1 and TRBJ1-5; the table's D call of TRBD1 was not tested on the DNA. TRBV21-1 is labeled a pseudogene. The CDR3 has 17 residues. Written as DNA, the CDR3 is TGTGCCAGCAGCAAAGAACCCAGGGGTTGGGTCAATCAGCCCCAGCATTTT. This gives the protein CASSKEPRGWVNQPQHF.

The table lists this clone with a count of one. The chain uses TRBV6-5 and TRBJ1-2; 7 bases line up with TRBD1. CDR1 and CDR2 (germline): MNHEY, SVGAGI. The CDR3 runs to 11 residues. V lost 6 bases and J lost 8; bases outside the gene matches: 3. This chain's CDR3 is CASSDREGYTF. The CDR3 bases are TGTGCCAGCAGCGACAGGGAGGGCTACACCTTC.

This chain joins TRBV7-9 and TRBJ2-6, with D possibly TRBD2 on 6 matching bases. The V gene's germline CDR1 is SEHNR and CDR2 FQNEAQ (reference sequence). CDR3 length: 15 residues. V was shortened by 10 bases and J by 0 bases, with 13 bases between the two germline ends. The CDR3 sequence is CATGGAPSGANVLTF. DNA for the CDR3: TGTGCCACCGGAGGGGCCCCCTCTGGGGCCAACGTCCTGACTTTC.

The chain is built from TRBV6-1 and TRBJ2-5, with D possibly TRBD1 on 5 matching bases. In germline, CDR1 is MNHNS, CDR2 SASEGT. CDR3 size: 15 residues. Trimming removed 6 bases from V and 4 bases from J, with 18 bases in between. CDR3 region: CASSKYRAQGETQYF. CDR3 DNA sequence: TGTGCCAGCAGCAAGTACCGGGCCCAGGGAGAGACCCAGTACTTC.

The V call is TRBV7-3, the J call TRBJ2-5, with D tentatively TRBD2 (6 bases). There are 15 residues in the CDR3. Trimming took off 2 bases at V and 2 bases at J, with 12 bases between the two ends. Germline V gene sequence: CDR1 SGHTA, CDR2 FQGTGA. The CDR3 nucleotides read TGTGCCAGCAGCTTACAGGGACTGCAACAAGAGACCCAGTACTTC. Encoded protein: CASSLQGLQQETQYF. Full variable domain (remainder filled in from reference TRBV7-3 and TRBJ2-5): GAGVSQTPSNKVTEKGKYVELRCDPISGHTALYWYRQSLGQGPEFLIYFQGTGAADDSGLPNDRFFAVRPEGSVSTLKIQRTERGDSAVYLCASSLQGLQQETQYFGPGTRLLVL.